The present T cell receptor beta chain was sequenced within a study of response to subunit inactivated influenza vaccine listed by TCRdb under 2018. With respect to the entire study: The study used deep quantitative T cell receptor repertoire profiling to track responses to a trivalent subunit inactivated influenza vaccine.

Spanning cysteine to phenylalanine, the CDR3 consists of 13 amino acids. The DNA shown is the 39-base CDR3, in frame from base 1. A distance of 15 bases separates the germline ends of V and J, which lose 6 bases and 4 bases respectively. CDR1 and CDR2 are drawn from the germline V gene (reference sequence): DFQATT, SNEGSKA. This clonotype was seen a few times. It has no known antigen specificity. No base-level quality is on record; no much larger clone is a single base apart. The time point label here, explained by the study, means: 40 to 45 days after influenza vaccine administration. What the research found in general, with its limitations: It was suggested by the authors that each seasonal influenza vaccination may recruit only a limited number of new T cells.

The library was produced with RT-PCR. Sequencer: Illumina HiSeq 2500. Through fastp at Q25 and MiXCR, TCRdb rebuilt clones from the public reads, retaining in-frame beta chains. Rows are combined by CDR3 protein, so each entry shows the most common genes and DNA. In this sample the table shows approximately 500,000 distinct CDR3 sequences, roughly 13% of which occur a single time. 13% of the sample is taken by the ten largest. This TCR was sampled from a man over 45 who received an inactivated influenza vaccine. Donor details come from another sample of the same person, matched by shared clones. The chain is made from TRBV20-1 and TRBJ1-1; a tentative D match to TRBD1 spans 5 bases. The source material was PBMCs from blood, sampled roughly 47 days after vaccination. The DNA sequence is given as TGCAGTGCCCAGAGCAGGGTACTCACTGAAGCTTTCTTT. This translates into CSAQSRVLTEAFF.